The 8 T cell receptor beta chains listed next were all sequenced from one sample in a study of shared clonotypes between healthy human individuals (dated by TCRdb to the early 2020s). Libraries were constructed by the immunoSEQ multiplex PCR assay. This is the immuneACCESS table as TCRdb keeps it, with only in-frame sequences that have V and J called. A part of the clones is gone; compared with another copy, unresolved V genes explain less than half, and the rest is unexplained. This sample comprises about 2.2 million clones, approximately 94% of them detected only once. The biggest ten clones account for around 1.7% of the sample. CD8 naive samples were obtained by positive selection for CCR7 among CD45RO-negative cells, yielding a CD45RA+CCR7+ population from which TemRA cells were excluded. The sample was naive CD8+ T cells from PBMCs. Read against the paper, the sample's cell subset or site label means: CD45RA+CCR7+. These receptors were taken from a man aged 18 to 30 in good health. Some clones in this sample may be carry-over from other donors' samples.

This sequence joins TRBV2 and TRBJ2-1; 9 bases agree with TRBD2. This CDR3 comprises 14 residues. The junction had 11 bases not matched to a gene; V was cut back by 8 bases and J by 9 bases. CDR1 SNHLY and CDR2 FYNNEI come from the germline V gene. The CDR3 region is CASHDIAGVVEQFF. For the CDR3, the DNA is TGTGCCAGCCACGACATAGCGGGAGTCGTTGAGCAGTTCTTC.

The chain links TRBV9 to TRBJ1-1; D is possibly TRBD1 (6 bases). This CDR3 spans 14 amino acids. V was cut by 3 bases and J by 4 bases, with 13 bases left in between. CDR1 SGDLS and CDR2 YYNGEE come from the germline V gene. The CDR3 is CASSAGQKGTEAFF. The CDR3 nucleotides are TGTGCCAGCAGCGCGGGACAAAAAGGCACTGAAGCTTTCTTT.

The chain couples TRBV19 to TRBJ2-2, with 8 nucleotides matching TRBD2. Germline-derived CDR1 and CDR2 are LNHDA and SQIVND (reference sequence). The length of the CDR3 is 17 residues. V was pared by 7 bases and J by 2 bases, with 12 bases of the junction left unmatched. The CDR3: CASIQRRLARNTGELFF. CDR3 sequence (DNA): TGTGCCAGTATCCAGCGGAGACTAGCGAGAAACACCGGGGAGCTGTTTTTT.

The CDR3 nucleotides read TGTGCCAGCAGCTTGGATGCGAACACTGAAGCTTTCTTT. Translation: CASSLDANTEAFF. The rearrangement links TRBV5-5 to TRBJ1-1; unclear D gene. Germline CDR1 reads SGHKS; CDR2 reads YYEKEE (reference sequence). The CDR3 sequence is 13 residues long. V was trimmed by 0 bases and J by 1 base, leaving 4 bases between them.

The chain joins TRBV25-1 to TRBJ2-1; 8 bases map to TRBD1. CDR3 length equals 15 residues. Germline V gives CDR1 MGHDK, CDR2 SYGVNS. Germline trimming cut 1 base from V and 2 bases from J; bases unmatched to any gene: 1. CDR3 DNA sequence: TGTGCCAGCAGTGAATGGGGACAGGCCTACAATGAGCAGTTCTTC. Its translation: CASSEWGQAYNEQFF.

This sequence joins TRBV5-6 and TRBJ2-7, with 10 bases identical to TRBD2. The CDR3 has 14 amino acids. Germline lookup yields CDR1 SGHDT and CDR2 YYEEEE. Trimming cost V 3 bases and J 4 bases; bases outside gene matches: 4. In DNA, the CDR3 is TGTGCCAGCAGCTGGACTAGCGGCCTTTACGAGCAGTACTTC. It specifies CASSWTSGLYEQYF.

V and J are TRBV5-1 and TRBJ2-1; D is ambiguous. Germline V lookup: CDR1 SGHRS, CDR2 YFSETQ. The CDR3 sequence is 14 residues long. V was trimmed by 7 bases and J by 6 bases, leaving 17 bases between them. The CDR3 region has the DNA TGCGCCAGCGGTAGTCTAGTGGCTTCCAATGAGCAGTTCTTC. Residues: CASGSLVASNEQFF. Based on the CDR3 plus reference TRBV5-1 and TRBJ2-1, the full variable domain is KAGVTQTPRYLIKTRGQQVTLSCSPISGHRSVSWYQQTPGQGLQFLFEYFSETQRNKGNFPGRFSGRQFSNSRSEMNVSTLELGDSALYLCASGSLVASNEQFFGPGTRLTVL.

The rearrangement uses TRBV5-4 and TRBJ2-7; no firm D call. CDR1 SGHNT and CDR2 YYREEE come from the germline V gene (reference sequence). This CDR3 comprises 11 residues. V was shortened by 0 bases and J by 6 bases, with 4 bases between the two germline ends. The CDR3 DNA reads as TGTGCCAGCAGCTTGGTGGGCGAGCAGTACTTC. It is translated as CASSLVGEQYF.